The 20 T cell receptor beta chains listed next were all sequenced from one sample in a study of blood T cell repertoires in COVID-19. Clones were read by immunoSEQ multiplex PCR, and TCRdb kept only the in-frame ones, dropping some. Among some 73,000 clones listed, about 70% were seen once. Sequences were obtained from peripheral blood. These receptor sequences come from a man between 60 and 70 years old with acute or convalescent COVID-19.

The V and J genes are TRBV5-1 and TRBJ1-1; 10 bases agree with TRBD1. The V gene end was trimmed by 4 bases and the J gene end by 1 base; junction bases not matched to a gene: 1. Germline CDR1 is SGHRS and CDR2 is YFSETQ. CDR3 length equals 14 residues. CDR3 nucleotides: TGCGCCAGCAGCGGGGACAGGGGGAACACTGAAGCTTTCTTT. Translation gives CASSGDRGNTEAFF.

This sequence joins TRBV3-1 (or the pseudogene TRBV3-2) and TRBJ2-3, with 11 bases aligning to TRBD2. From germline, CDR1 is LGHDT and CDR2 YNNKEL (reference sequence). J was trimmed by 1 base and V by 4 bases; bases with no gene match: 4. The CDR3 covers 16 residues. CDR3 sequence: CASSRWGLAGTDTQYF. DNA of the CDR3: TGTGCCAGCAGCCGCTGGGGACTAGCGGGCACAGATACGCAGTATTTT.

The CDR3 loop is CASRPGQGNEKLFF. CDR3 nucleotide sequence: TGCGCCAGCAGGCCAGGACAGGGGAATGAAAAACTGTTTTTT. The chain is built from TRBV5-1 and TRBJ1-4; 9 bases map to TRBD1. This CDR3 is built from 14 residues. Germline CDR1 is SGHRS and CDR2 is YFSETQ. V shed 5 bases and J 5 bases; nucleotides not matched to a gene: 4.

V is TRBV2 and J is TRBJ1-1, with 7 bases that match TRBD1. Trimming at V came to 4 bases and at J to 7 bases, leaving 12 bases not matched to a gene. This CDR3 region has 15 residues. Germline V CDR1 and CDR2: SNHLY, FYNNEI. The CDR3 sequence is CASSVAAGGNLEAFF. In DNA form, the CDR3 reads TGTGCCAGCAGTGTAGCGGCAGGGGGTAACCTTGAAGCTTTCTTT.

This clone showed up just a few times. This chain links TRBV3-1 (or the pseudogene TRBV3-2) with TRBJ1-5, with D possibly matching TRBD1 (5 bases). This CDR3 has 14 amino acids. The germline V and J ends were trimmed by 1 base and 4 bases, with 8 bases remaining between them. The germline gives CDR1 LGHDT, CDR2 YNNKEL (reference sequence). In DNA form, the CDR3 reads TGTGCCAGCAGCCAAGGCCGGACAAATCAGCCCCAGCATTTT. Residues: CASSQGRTNQPQHF.

The table lists this clone with a count of one. V gene TRBV7-6 combines with J gene TRBJ2-3; 9 bases are a match to TRBD2. The CDR3 is 17 residues long. CDR1 SGHVS and CDR2 FNYEAQ come from the germline V gene. V was pared by 2 bases and J by 4 bases, with 10 bases of the junction left unmatched. CDR3 loop: CASSLRGRGGLADTQYF. The DNA of the CDR3 is TGTGCCAGCAGCTTAAGGGGGCGGGGGGGCCTTGCAGATACGCAGTATTTT.

The chain joins TRBV5-1 to TRBJ1-4; 9 bases are shared with TRBD1. The V and J ends lost 6 bases and 6 bases, in that order; junction bases with no gene match: 6. The CDR3 has 14 amino acids. From germline, CDR1 is SGHRS and CDR2 YFSETQ. The CDR3 coding sequence is TGCGCCAGCACCCCGACAGGGGGATATGAAAAACTGTTTTTT. Protein: CASTPTGGYEKLFF.

The chain links TRBV5-4 to TRBJ2-2; TRBD1 might be the D (6 bases). This CDR3 contains 13 residues. In germline, CDR1 is SGHNT, CDR2 YYREEE (reference sequence). V was trimmed by 0 bases and J by 7 bases, leaving 7 bases between them. DNA for the CDR3: TGTGCCAGCAGCTTGGACAGGGACGGGGAGCTGTTTTTT. Translating it yields CASSLDRDGELFF.

This clone was observed a handful of times. The chain uses TRBV7-9 and TRBJ2-2, with D maybe TRBD2 (6 bases). This CDR3 has 16 amino acids. Per the germline V gene, CDR1 is SEHNR and CDR2 is FQNEAQ (reference sequence). The ends were cut back, 1 base at V and 4 bases at J, with 13 bases in the middle. DNA for the CDR3: TGTGCCAGCAGCTTAGGGTTCAGGAGGGGCACCGGGGAGCTGTTTTTT. This codes for CASSLGFRRGTGELFF.

Here the CDR3 reads CASRTGGEGAFF. The CDR3 DNA reads TGTGCCAGCAGGACAGGGGGCGAAGGAGCTTTCTTT. This chain connects TRBV28 to TRBJ1-1, with TRBD1 matching 10 bases. Germline values: CDR1 MDHEN, CDR2 SYDVKM. The CDR3 totals 12 residues. V shed 6 bases, J shed 10 bases, and the junction held 5 bases outside the gene matches.

The V call is TRBV2, the J call TRBJ2-1; tentatively, D is TRBD1 (5 bases). The CDR3 is 15 residues long. Trimming shortened V by 7 bases and J by 7 bases, and 20 bases separated the two germline ends. In germline, CDR1 is SNHLY, CDR2 FYNNEI. The CDR3, as DNA: TGTGCCAGCAACGTAGACAGCAGGAGCTCGAATGAGCAGTTCTTC. This codes for CASNVDSRSSNEQFF. The full variable domain, with the rest looked up from reference TRBV2 and TRBJ2-1, is EPEVTQTPSHQVTQMGQEVILRCVPISNHLYFYWYRQILGQKVEFLVSFYNNEISEKSEIFDDQFSVERPDGSNFTLKIRSTKLEDSAMYFCASNVDSRSSNEQFFGPGTRLTVL.

The chain uses TRBV3-1 (or the pseudogene TRBV3-2) and TRBJ2-1; 7 positions agree with TRBD2. The CDR3 loop spans 15 amino acids. Germline V CDR1 and CDR2: LGHDT, YNNKEL (reference sequence). Losses at the gene ends were 3 bases for V and 8 bases for J; bases not matched to a gene: 10. CDR3 residues: CASSHRDYPQYEQFF. Here the CDR3 DNA reads TGTGCCAGCAGCCACCGGGACTACCCGCAATATGAGCAGTTCTTC.

This clone was observed a handful of times. The V gene is TRBV27, the J gene TRBJ1-5, with a weak D call TRBD1 (5 bases). Trimming shortened V by 5 bases and J by 0 bases, and 11 bases separated the two germline ends. Germline V gives CDR1 MNHEY, CDR2 SMNVEV (reference sequence). The CDR3 has 15 residues. In DNA form, the CDR3 reads TGTGCCAGCAGTCCCACAGGTTATAGCAATCAGCCCCAGCATTTT. Translating gives CASSPTGYSNQPQHF.

This chain connects TRBV5-5 to TRBJ2-5, with 8 bases matching TRBD1. Germline V lookup: CDR1 SGHKS, CDR2 YYEKEE (reference sequence). This CDR3 has 15 residues. The junction had 8 bases not matched to a gene; V was cut back by 4 bases and J by 3 bases. This chain's CDR3 is CASSVTGTGKETQYF. The CDR3 DNA sequence: TGTGCCAGCAGCGTTACCGGGACAGGAAAAGAGACCCAGTACTTC.

The chain is built from TRBV5-1 and TRBJ1-6; possibly TRBD1 for D (6 bases). The CDR3 runs 14 residues. V was shortened by 4 bases and J by 6 bases, with 11 bases between the two germline ends. Germline CDR1 reads SGHRS; CDR2 reads YFSETQ. CDR3 in amino acids: CASSQQGVNSPLHF. The CDR3 DNA reads TGCGCCAGCAGCCAACAGGGAGTTAATTCACCCCTCCACTTT.

The V gene is TRBV5-6, the J gene TRBJ2-5; TRBD2 might be the D (6 bases). Trimming stripped 4 bases from V and 4 bases from J, with 14 bases between. Per germline, CDR1 SGHDT and CDR2 YYEEEE. The CDR3 has 14 residues. DNA for the CDR3: TGTGCCAGCAGCGCCCCGGGACTGGGAGAGACCCAGTACTTC. Residues: CASSAPGLGETQYF.

The chain employs TRBV6-5 and TRBJ2-5; D is undetermined. The germline V and J ends were trimmed by 6 bases and 9 bases, with 20 bases remaining between them. Germline CDR1 reads MNHEY; CDR2 reads SVGAGI. CDR3 length equals 14 residues. CDR3 in DNA: TGTGCCAGCAGCCTGATCAGCGTGAGTGCAGCCCAGTACTTC. The encoded protein is CASSLISVSAAQYF.

The chain combines TRBV7-7 with TRBJ2-2, with TRBD2 matching over 8 bases. This CDR3 is built from 16 residues. The V gene end was trimmed by 4 bases and the J gene end by 2 bases; junction bases not matched to a gene: 6. Germline assignment: CDR1 SSHAT and CDR2 FNYEAQ (reference sequence). The CDR3 here is CASSSGSGENTGELFF. The CDR3 coding sequence is TGTGCCAGCAGCTCTGGTAGCGGGGAAAACACCGGGGAGCTGTTTTTT.

This sequence joins TRBV19 and TRBJ1-2; D not resolved. Germline values: CDR1 LNHDA, CDR2 SQIVND (reference sequence). CDR3 length: 15 residues. V gave up 7 bases and J gave up 2 bases, with 17 bases separating them. The CDR3 spells CASNYPIGANYGYTF. In DNA form, the CDR3 reads TGTGCCAGTAATTATCCCATAGGAGCGAACTATGGCTACACCTTC.

By share, this clone ranks as medium-sized. Here the CDR3 reads CASSSTATYNEQFF. The CDR3 coding sequence is TGTGCCAGCAGCTCGACAGCTACCTACAATGAGCAGTTCTTC. The J gene is TRBJ2-1, the V gene TRBV5-6; D is possibly TRBD1 (5 bases). CDR3 length: 14 residues. Germline lookup yields CDR1 SGHDT and CDR2 YYEEEE. With 3 bases removed from V and 2 bases from J, the gap between germline ends came to 9 bases.